The rows below give T cell receptor beta chains drawn from one sample of a study of cytomegalovirus exposure and HLA in healthy donors. TCRdb keeps only in-frame clones here, not all; method: immunoSEQ multiplex PCR. The sample has fewer than 200,000 clones, 80% seen once; the top ten hold under 6%. Sequencing input: PBMCs. These receptors all stem from a man aged 25 to 40 in good health and CMV-seronegative. Both conserved end residues are part of each CDR3.

J: TRBJ2-5
V: TRBV5-1
CDR3: CASSSPLGLAGWLETQYF

J: TRBJ1-6
V: TRBV11-2
CDR3: CASSLQGSNSPLHF

J: TRBJ2-2
V: TRBV6-5
CDR3: CASEGGNTGELFF

J: TRBJ1-6
V: TRBV5-1
CDR3: CASSLWRDSPLHF

J: TRBJ1-1
V: TRBV10-1
CDR3: CASSKGLMNTEAFF

J: TRBJ1-2
V: TRBV7-2
CDR3: CASTPQGAGGYTF

J: TRBJ1-1
V: TRBV7-9
CDR3: CASRVDMNTEAFF

J: TRBJ1-4
V: TRBV5-1
CDR3: CASSPGQGVASNEKLFF

J: TRBJ1-4
V: TRBV6-6
CDR3: CASRADRGGKKLFF

J: TRBJ2-7
V: TRBV7-2
CDR3: CASSSSGGYSYEQYF

J: NA
V: TRBV4-3
CDR3: CASSQGRQGSYEQYF

J: TRBJ2-5
V: TRBV5-1
CDR3: CASSLDPPGLAGLHRETQYF

J: TRBJ2-7
V: TRBV7-9
CDR3: CASSPRDEQYF

J: TRBJ1-6
V: TRBV25-1
CDR3: CASSQTGSNNSPLHF

J: TRBJ1-2
V: TRBV28
CDR3: CASSRYDRGEGYTF

J: TRBJ1-1
V: TRBV29-1
CDR3: CSVEKSRQIMNTEAFF

J: TRBJ2-2
V: TRBV28
CDR3: CASSLLEGPRGELFF

J: TRBJ2-7
V: TRBV7-2
CDR3: CASSSPQGGREYEQYF

J: TRBJ2-5
V: TRBV5-8
CDR3: CASNHGETQYF

J: TRBJ2-3
V: TRBV6-5
CDR3: CASSRGGGTDTQYF

J: TRBJ1-1
V: TRBV7-3
CDR3: CASSPGVRGEEAFF

J: TRBJ1-1
V: TRBV9
CDR3: CASSSQGPNEAFF

J: TRBJ1-1
V: TRBV30
CDR3: CAWRGYGRGGEAFF

J: TRBJ2-1
V: TRBV13
CDR3: CASSLRSSGNNEQFF

J: TRBJ2-1
V: TRBV28
CDR3: CASRPGTYNERFF

J: TRBJ2-3
V: TRBV6-5
CDR3: CASSSPQGLTDTQYF

J: TRBJ2-7
V: TRBV5-4
CDR3: CASSRSGTSPYEQYF

J: TRBJ1-3
V: TRBV4-3
CDR3: CASSQGAVSGNTIYF

J: TRBJ2-7
V: TRBV9
CDR3: CASSNIQGARQYF

J: TRBJ1-2
V: TRBV6-9
CDR3: CASSWNSFGGDNRYGYTF

J: TRBJ2-2
V: TRBV7-2
CDR3: CASSLLSGGTGELFF

J: TRBJ1-4
V: TRBV5-4
CDR3: CASSSRRQGDEKLFF

J: TRBJ2-1
V: TRBV11-3
CDR3: CASSLRGISSYNEQFF

J: TRBJ2-1
V: TRBV29-1
CDR3: CSVRVAGGPSSYNEQFF

J: TRBJ2-1
V: TRBV28
CDR3: CASSLVGGQYNNEQFF

J: TRBJ1-6
V: TRBV10-3
CDR3: CAISEGTPSSYNSPLHF

J: TRBJ1-5
V: TRBV19
CDR3: CASSIKLSDQPQHF

J: TRBJ2-1
V: TRBV6-5
CDR3: CASSRYNEQFF

J: TRBJ2-7
V: TRBV7-2
CDR3: CASSQPDSSYEQYF

J: TRBJ2-3
V: TRBV19
CDR3: CASSMGAGGPDTQYF

J: TRBJ1-1
V: TRBV7-8
CDR3: CASSSQPSMNTEAFF

J: TRBJ2-5
V: TRBV18
CDR3: CASSPQGVGETQYF

J: TRBJ2-7
V: TRBV11-1
CDR3: CASSLMAGGGRTYEQYF

J: TRBJ2-7
V: TRBV15
CDR3: CATSTGQNEQYF

J: TRBJ2-2
V: TRBV7-9
CDR3: CASSKKQGTANTGELFF

J: TRBJ1-1
V: TRBV19
CDR3: CASSIRLVEGVNTEAFF

J: TRBJ1-3
V: TRBV10-3
CDR3: CAIGDRDGRTEGTIYF

J: TRBJ2-5
V: TRBV5-4
CDR3: CAGQKETQYF

J: TRBJ1-4
V: TRBV7-9
CDR3: CASSHGQAEGGTNEKLFF

J: TRBJ1-2
V: TRBV28
CDR3: CASSPPTGGAEGYTF

J: TRBJ2-7
V: TRBV9
CDR3: CASSSERGEQYF

J: TRBJ2-7
V: TRBV27
CDR3: CASSLGAGATYEQYF

J: TRBJ2-1
V: TRBV11-1
CDR3: CASSFGGSSYNEQFF

J: TRBJ2-3
V: TRBV6-4
CDR3: CASSGWGWTDTQYF

J: TRBJ2-7
V: TRBV7-2
CDR3: CASSSLAGSYEQYF

J: TRBJ1-6
V: TRBV9
CDR3: CASSVDQGYNSPLHF

J: TRBJ2-3
V: TRBV27
CDR3: CASSLAGGAFPSQYF